The 5 T cell receptor beta chains reported below all come from one sample, sequenced in a study of T cells in Graves' hyperthyroidism and ophthalmopathy (dated 2019 in TCRdb). Receptors were amplified or captured by multiplex PCR. The run used an Illumina HiSeq 2000. The TCR beta CDR3 regions were amplified from RNA transcripts. The first round of RT-PCR for the TCR CDR3 was performed with the HTBI primer set and the Qiagen OneStep RT-PCR kit. The public reads were reprocessed in TCRdb via fastp at Q25 and MiXCR, keeping in-frame beta chains. Entries are consolidated by CDR3 protein sequence, retaining the most common genes and DNA. Recorded for this sample are around 760,000 distinct CDR3 sequences; roughly a third of them occurred a single time. Roughly 30% of the sample belongs to the ten largest clones. Sequencing used blood. These receptors were taken from a woman aged 40 to 50 with Graves' hyperthyroidism.

This clonotype was detected many times. The CDR3 loop is CASSYSIGAVGYTF. CDR3 bases: TGTGCCAGCAGTTACTCAATAGGAGCAGTTGGCTACACCTTC. The chain combines TRBV6-6 with TRBJ1-2; D is ambiguous. This CDR3 is built from 14 residues. Germline lookup yields CDR1 MNHNY and CDR2 SVGAGI (reference sequence). V dropped 0 bases and J dropped 7 bases, with 12 bases sitting between them.

A word on this clonotype: With a much larger clone just one base away, this may be a read error. The V gene is TRBV7-9, the J gene TRBJ2-7, with D perhaps TRBD1 (6 bases). The CDR3 sequence is 13 residues long. Trimming stripped 10 bases from V and 4 bases from J, with 17 bases between. Per the germline V gene, CDR1 is SEHNR and CDR2 is FQNEAQ (reference sequence). In nucleotides, the CDR3 is TGTGCCAACAGGGCGGACAGAATGTACGAGCAGTACTTC. Its protein product is CANRADRMYEQYF.

This chain connects TRBV9 to TRBJ2-7; TRBD1 aligns across 9 bases. V lost 4 bases to trimming and J lost 6 bases; unmatched junction nucleotides: 11. CDR3 length equals 15 residues. The germline CDR1 and CDR2 sequences are SGDLS and YYNGEE. The CDR3 here is CASSQLEGQGIEQYF. The CDR3 DNA sequence: TGTGCCAGCAGCCAACTGGAGGGACAGGGAATCGAGCAGTACTTC.

This clonotype has a handful of counts. The genes are TRBV6-5 and TRBJ1-4; weak D call: TRBD1 (6 bases). V lost 0 bases and J lost 5, with 10 bases in between. The CDR3 has 15 residues. Per the germline V gene, CDR1 is MNHEY and CDR2 is SVGAGI. CDR3 amino acids: CASSYSGGSNEKLFF. Written as DNA, the CDR3 is TGTGCCAGCAGTTACTCTGGGGGCTCGAATGAAAAACTGTTTTTT.

The sample holds many counts of this clonotype. The chain uses TRBV4-3 and TRBJ2-7, with D possibly matching TRBD2 (6 bases). Deletions cut 0 bases from V and 2 bases from J, with 11 bases between. The CDR3 sequence is 15 residues long. Germline CDR1 LGHNA, CDR2 YSLEER. This chain's CDR3 is CASSQEGTGAYEQYF. The CDR3 coding sequence is TGCGCCAGCAGCCAAGAGGGGACTGGAGCCTACGAGCAGTACTTC.